The sequence of this T cell receptor beta chain was determined in a study of beta chain features in type 1 diabetes. The sequenced template was cDNA made from the entire isolated RNA. TCRdb's copy holds only in-frame clones and misses some; the assay was immunoSEQ multiplex PCR. The data contain 220,000 or so clones, about 70% of them singletons. Germline CDR1 is GTSNPN and CDR2 is SVGIG (reference sequence). Trimming shortened V by 2 bases and J by 0 bases, and 1 base separated the two germline ends. This CDR3 comprises 11 residues. General study results and limits: An over-representation of cells with high TCR expression could result from cDNA sequencing.

Remarks on this clone: No antigen is known for it. Other DNA sequences within the sample encode an identical CDR3.

V and J are TRBV30 and TRBJ1-1, with D unresolved. The TCR sequence derives from a man aged 30 to 45 in good health. Specimen: naive CD4+ T cells from blood. The chain's CDR3 is CAWSLNTEAFF. CDR3 nucleotides: TGTGCCTGGAGTCTGAACACTGAAGCTTTCTTT. The full variable domain, completed using reference TRBV30 and TRBJ1-1, is SQTIHQWPATLVQPVGSPLSLECTVEGTSNPNLYWYRQAAGRGLQLLFYSVGIGQISSEVPQNLSASRPQDRQFILSSKKLLLSDSGFYLCAWSLNTEAFFGQGTRLTVV.